This is a list of T cell receptor beta chains from one sample in a study of CD8 T cells in ankylosing spondylitis. TCRdb re-called the 5' RACE reads with MiXCR, one entry per CDR3 protein. The table has roughly 350,000 distinct CDR3 sequences, 6.5% to 10% seen once. The sample consisted of blood, either unsorted or a sorted T cell fraction (not recorded which). These receptors all come from a male donor with ankylosing spondylitis. The CDR3 runs from the conserved cysteine through the conserved F or W. The D gene is left open where the match is weak. Some rows have no size entry. The others give once, few or many, or a class for an expanded clone.

>TRBV18|NA|TRBJ2-6|few
CASSTTGANVLTF
TGTGCCAGCTCAACAACTGGGGCCAACGTCCTGACTTTC
>TRBV5-1|TRBD1|TRBJ1-1|NA
CASSLTGGDTEAFF
TGCGCCAGCAGCCTGACAGGGGGTGACACTGAAGCTTTCTTT
>TRBV5-6|TRBD2|TRBJ2-1|many
CASSSGTSYNEQFF
TGTGCCAGCAGCTCCGGGACTAGTTACAATGAGCAGTTCTTC
>TRBV5-1|NA|TRBJ2-7|few
CASSLLDSNEQYF
TGCGCCAGCAGCTTGCTAGATAGTAACGAGCAGTACTTC
>TRBV27|NA|TRBJ2-7|NA
CASSLHPLLGYEQYF
TGTGCCAGCAGTCTACATCCGCTGCTAGGGTACGAGCAGTACTTC
>TRBV6-2/TRBV6-3|TRBD2|TRBJ2-7|NA
CASRHRLAENYEQYF
TGTGCCAGCAGGCACCGACTAGCCGAGAACTACGAGCAGTACTTC
>TRBV12-3/TRBV12-4|NA|TRBJ1-4|many
CASKGPGWEKLFF
TGTGCCAGCAAAGGACCAGGATGGGAAAAACTGTTTTTT
>TRBV20-1|TRBD1|TRBJ1-2|many
CSAMTGLYGYTF
TGCAGTGCCATGACAGGGCTCTATGGCTACACCTTC
>TRBV20-1|TRBD1|TRBJ1-1|few
CSATGGGKAEAFF
TGCAGTGCCACAGGGGGTGGAAAGGCTGAAGCTTTCTTT
>TRBV6-5|TRBD1|TRBJ2-5|few
CASSYRDRAFQETQYF
TGTGCCAGCAGTTACCGGGACAGGGCTTTCCAAGAGACCCAGTACTTC
>TRBV29-1|TRBD2|TRBJ2-3|many
CSVEGPLAGYTDTQYF
TGCAGCGTTGAAGGTCCACTAGCGGGGTACACAGATACGCAGTATTTT
>TRBV20-1|NA|TRBJ2-2|many
CSASGLGGIATGELFF
TGCAGTGCCTCCGGACTGGGCGGGATAGCTACCGGGGAGCTGTTTTTT
>TRBV15|NA|TRBJ2-5|NA
CATSYLGQAGQETQYF
TGTGCCACCAGCTACCTTGGACAGGCGGGGCAAGAGACCCAGTACTTC
>TRBV27|NA|TRBJ1-2|NA
CASRSGTANYGYTF
TGTGCCAGCAGAAGCGGGACCGCTAACTATGGCTACACCTTC
>TRBV19|TRBD1|TRBJ1-3|few
CASTDRASGNTIYF
TGTGCCAGCACCGACAGGGCATCGGGAAACACCATATATTTT
>TRBV9|TRBD2|TRBJ2-1|NA
CASSGTSGSFNEQFF
TGTGCCAGCAGCGGGACTAGCGGGAGTTTCAATGAGCAGTTCTTC